This TCR beta chain was sequenced during a study of response to subunit inactivated influenza vaccine. Overall study results and limits: The study's authors posited that every seasonal influenza vaccination enlists few new T cells.

TCRdb reprocessed the RT-PCR reads via MiXCR and lists one record per CDR3 protein. The sample lists about 310,000 distinct CDR3 sequences; 20% to 25% were seen once. The germline V gene encodes CDR1 SGDLS and CDR2 YYNGEE. CDR3 length: 13 amino acids. V was pared by 6 bases and J by 2 bases, with 10 bases between. This clonotype was counted a few times. As yet, its antigen is unknown. The sequence was collected from a man aged 50-75 years who received an inactivated influenza vaccine. The gene calls are TRBV9 and TRBJ2-3; D is unresolved. Material: PBMCs from blood, obtained about 20 months after vaccination. CDR3 coding DNA: TGTGCCAGCACCCCCGCTAACACAGATACGCAGTATTTT. Encoded protein: CASTPANTDTQYF. Looking up the rest from reference TRBV9 and TRBJ2-3 gives the full variable domain: DSGVTQTPKHLITATGQRVTLRCSPRSGDLSVYWYQQSLDQGLQFLIQYYNGEERAKGNILERFSAQQFPDLHSELNLSSLELGDSALYFCASTPANTDTQYFGPGTRLTVL.